What follows describes a single T cell receptor (beta chain). What antigen it recognizes has not been identified. No much larger clonotype is one base removed from it; base qualities were not supplied. The germline V gene (reference sequence) specifies LNHDA as CDR1 and SQIVND as CDR2. Measured from the cysteine to the phenylalanine, the CDR3 is 15 residues long. Only the CDR3 part of the read is kept: 45 bases, read in frame from the first base. Between the V and J ends, shortened by 1 base and 0 bases respectively, the junction contains 9 bases. This entry is derived from a study of blood T cell repertoires in COVID-19 (dated by TCRdb to between 2020 and 2021). Broadly, across the study: Samples covering the acute and convalescent phases of COVID-19 were provided by collaborators in the United States, Italy and Spain. The prospective study material was composed of cDNA or gDNA derived from T cells, B-cell-depleted T cells, or PBMCs. Deeply sampled blood TCRbeta repertoires from subjects exposed to, actively infected with, or recovered from COVID-19 were included in the dataset. The repertoires were released in a freely available public database meant as a resource for research on the immune response to SARS-CoV-2. The samples were drawn from two sources: the first 160 participants of the ongoing ImmuneRACE study, and some 1,300 subjects contributed by 6 global collaborators. Sample metadata almost always included a de-identified subject ID, COVID-19 status, age in years and sex. Where available, HLA class I and class II types were taken from metadata supplied by the sample provider and were not determined by assay-based typing. Results the study describes overall, beyond this receptor: The amount of clinical and demographic metadata varied by source and participant and was provided uncurated.

Each collaborating institution followed its own protocols to collect whole blood in K2EDTA tubes. For TCRbeta analysis, collaborators shipped samples in one of three forms: frozen whole blood, isolated PBMCs, or DNA extracted from either of those sample types. TCRbeta CDR3 regions were amplified from genomic DNA by means of the immunoSEQ Assay, a bias-controlled multiplex PCR. On the authors' methods: Nucleated cell counts per sample were estimated from amplification of reference gene primers within the assay. Sequence reads were collapsed and filtered to measure the absolute abundance of every unique TCRbeta CDR3 rearrangement. For each sample, productive Simpson clonality was calculated by taking the square root of Simpson's diversity index across productive rearrangements. TCRdb obtained this table from immuneACCESS and retained in-frame rearrangements with V and J assigned. These tables miss some clones; where compared with another copy, unresolved V genes account for less than half of the shortfall, and the remainder is unexplained. Clonal size and the V and J genes are those of that table, whereas D and trimming came from the DNA. Present in this sample are about 70,000 clones, more than 75% of which were seen just once. The ten biggest clones cover 1.5% of the sample.

The rearrangement combines TRBV19 with TRBJ1-1; the best D guess is TRBD1, with 6 bases matching. This clonotype was sampled from a man aged 50-60 years with acute or convalescent COVID-19. The sample comprised peripheral blood. In nucleotide form, the sequence is TGTGCCAGTAGTATAGTCGGGGGGCTGAACACTGAAGCTTTCTTT. This gives the protein CASSIVGGLNTEAFF.